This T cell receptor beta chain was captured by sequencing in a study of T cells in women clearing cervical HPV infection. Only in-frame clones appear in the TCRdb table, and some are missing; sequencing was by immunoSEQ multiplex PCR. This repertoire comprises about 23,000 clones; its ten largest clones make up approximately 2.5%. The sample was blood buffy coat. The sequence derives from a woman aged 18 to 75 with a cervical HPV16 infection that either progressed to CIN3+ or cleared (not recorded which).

The CDR3 bases that were read are TGTGCCATCAGTGACCCAGGGGGCAGTTCACCG. Its protein product is CAISDPGGSSP. The complete CDR3 reads CAISDPGGSSPLFF. The rearrangement links TRBV10-3 to TRBJ2-2; 8 bases map to TRBD1. The read is 3 residues too short to cover the CDR3 end, so that end is filled in from the germline J gene. This CDR3 has 14 residues. The germline CDR1 and CDR2 sequences are ENHRY and SYGVKD.